These 18 T cell receptor beta chains share one sample of origin, sequenced in a study of regulatory T cells in long-lasting Graves disease. Sequencing libraries for TCR beta were prepared with iRepertoire HTBI primers and Arm-PCR of CDR3 regions. One entry per CDR3 protein, called by TCRdb with MiXCR from the multiplex PCR reads. The sample has over 650,000 distinct CDR3 sequences, about 32% seen once. Time point noted: persistent/refractory GD, antithyroid drugs over 5 years with positive TRAb. With RNA extracted from PBMCs as input, the TCR library was made. This sample comprised peripheral blood mononuclear cells (PBMCs), obtained when the disease was refractory, from a patient treated with antithyroid drugs. These receptor sequences come from a female donor with Graves disease.

This clonotype turned up a few times. This chain links TRBV20-1 with TRBJ1-3, with 7 bases that match TRBD1. The trim removed 4 bases at V and 0 bases at J, leaving 6 bases unmatched. Germline CDR1 DFQATT, CDR2 SNEGSKA (reference sequence). This CDR3 is built from 15 residues. The CDR3: CSATGTAFSGNTIYF. CDR3 coding DNA: TGCAGTGCTACCGGGACAGCCTTCTCTGGAAACACCATATATTTT.

As for this clonotype: Possible read error: a much larger clone is one base away. The V gene is TRBV12-3 or TRBV12-4, the J gene TRBJ1-5, with D unresolved. V shed 4 bases and J shed 5 bases, with 12 bases lying between them. This CDR3 spans 14 amino acids. DNA of the CDR3: TGTGCCAGCAGTTCCTTATGCGTGGATCAGCCCCAGCATTTT. Translation gives CASSSLCVDQPQHF.

In DNA form, the CDR3 reads TGCAGTGCGAGATATAGTACAGGGGGCCCAAAGACCCAGTACTTC. It translates to CSARYSTGGPKTQYF. J is TRBJ2-5 and V is TRBV20-1, with TRBD1 matching over 9 bases. CDR3 length: 15 residues. Germline V gene data show CDR1 as DFQATT and CDR2 as SNEGSKA (reference sequence). Germline trimming cut 6 bases from V and 6 bases from J; bases unmatched to any gene: 14.

The chain employs TRBV12-3 or TRBV12-4 and TRBJ1-1; no definite D call. V dropped 7 bases and J dropped 1 base, with 7 bases sitting between them. The CDR3 is made up of 12 amino acids. The CDR3 sequence: CASTQANTEAFF. The CDR3 DNA is TGTGCCAGCACTCAGGCGAACACTGAAGCTTTCTTT.

Note on this clonotype: A junction end diverges from the germline sequence, so it may reflect a read error. The rearrangement links TRBV20-1 to TRBJ2-7, with D unresolved. The germline V gene encodes CDR1 DFQATT and CDR2 SNEGSKA (reference sequence). CDR3 length: 12 amino acids. This CDR3 reads CSARDKAYERYF. CDR3 nucleotide sequence: TGCAGTGCTAGGGATAAGGCCTACGAGCGGTACTTC.

Comments on this clonotype: The junction differs from germline at one of its ends, possibly a read error. The chain has TRBV12-3 or TRBV12-4 and TRBJ1-5, with 11 bases identical to TRBD1. The CDR3 has 15 residues. CDR3 residues: CASSHGQGASQPRHF. Written as DNA, the CDR3 is TGTGCCAGCAGCCACGGACAGGGGGCGAGTCAGCCCCGGCATTTT.

Ten or more counts support this clonotype. This chain links TRBV7-8 with TRBJ2-5, with 8 bases matching TRBD2. V trimming: 0 bases; J trimming: 8 bases; junction bases outside the gene matches: 14. This CDR3 spans 17 amino acids. Germline-derived CDR1 and CDR2 are SGHVS and FQNEAQ. The chain's CDR3 is CASSLAGRAGASTTQYF. In DNA form, the CDR3 reads TGTGCCAGCAGCTTAGCAGGCCGAGCGGGAGCGTCGACCACCCAGTACTTC.

This clonotype showed up just a few times. V usage is TRBV7-9 and J usage is TRBJ1-2, with 8 bases that match TRBD1. After removal of 2 bases from V and 4 bases from J, the junction contained 12 bases not matched to a gene. CDR3 length: 17 amino acids. Germline-derived CDR1 and CDR2 are SEHNR and FQNEAQ (reference sequence). The CDR3 bases are TGTGCCAGCAGCTTAAATTTCAGGGGGCCCTTAGCCTATGGCTACACCTTC. It specifies CASSLNFRGPLAYGYTF.

This clonotype was picked up a small number of times. As DNA, the CDR3 is TGCAGTGCTGTAACAGGGGGCGCGAAGGGCTACACCTTC. Translated, it gives CSAVTGGAKGYTF. The chain joins TRBV20-1 to TRBJ1-2, with 9 bases identical to TRBD1. The trim removed 5 bases at V and 8 bases at J, leaving 9 bases unmatched. The CDR3 has 13 amino acids. CDR1 and CDR2 from the germline V gene are DFQATT and SNEGSKA (reference sequence).

This clonotype came up a few times. This rearrangement joins TRBV6-5 to TRBJ1-1; D unclear. Germline V gene lookup returns CDR1 MNHEY and CDR2 SVGAGI. The length of the CDR3 is 16 residues. V lost 0 bases to trimming and J lost 2 bases, with 13 bases between them. CDR3 nucleotide sequence: TGTGCCAGCAGTTACTCCCGCCCTCGGGGAAACACTGAAGCTTTCTTT. This sequence encodes CASSYSRPRGNTEAFF.

This rearrangement joins TRBV4-1 to TRBJ2-7; possible D gene TRBD1, 6 bases. Germline V gene lookup returns CDR1 MGHRA and CDR2 YSYEKL. The germline V and J ends were trimmed by 0 bases and 2 bases, with 11 bases remaining between them. The CDR3 spans 15 residues. Written as DNA, the CDR3 is TGCGCCAGCAGCCAAGAGGGGGCAGACCCCTACGAGCAGTACTTC. It codes for CASSQEGADPYEQYF.

This clonotype was seen many times. This chain links TRBV2 with TRBJ2-1, with TRBD2 matching over 9 bases. Germline loops: CDR1 SNHLY, CDR2 FYNNEI. There are 17 residues in the CDR3. J was trimmed by 5 bases and V by 5 bases; bases with no gene match: 13. CDR3 sequence: CASSSWVTSGLNNEQFF. The CDR3 nucleotides read TGTGCCAGCAGTAGCTGGGTGACTAGCGGATTGAACAATGAGCAGTTCTTC.

The sample holds a few counts of this clonotype. V gene TRBV11-2 combines with J gene TRBJ1-1; 7 positions match TRBD1. The germline V gene has CDR1 SGHAT and CDR2 FQNNGV. V lost 10 bases and J lost 6; bases outside the gene matches: 5. There are 11 residues in the CDR3. CDR3: CATKGQPEAFF. For the CDR3, the DNA is TGTGCCACCAAGGGACAGCCTGAAGCTTTCTTT.

This clonotype was detected many times. The chain combines TRBV15 with TRBJ2-5; D uncertain. With 0 bases removed from V and 2 bases from J, the gap between germline ends came to 4 bases. The germline V gene encodes CDR1 LNHNV and CDR2 YYDKDF (reference sequence). The CDR3 length is 13 residues. CDR3 amino acids: CATSRDLQETQYF. DNA for the CDR3: TGTGCCACCAGCAGAGATCTACAAGAGACCCAGTACTTC.

This chain links TRBV12-3 or TRBV12-4 with TRBJ1-2; TRBD1 aligns across 10 bases. The CDR3 is made up of 14 amino acids. Unmatched junction bases numbered 4, after V lost 5 bases and J lost 4 bases. CDR3 loop: CASSDRGRAYGYTF. The CDR3 DNA is TGTGCCAGCAGTGACAGGGGGCGCGCCTATGGCTACACCTTC.

This clonotype was recorded a few times. CDR3 in DNA: TGTGCCAGAACCCGACCAGGGTTCGGGGCCAAAAACATTCAGTACTTC. Translating it yields CARTRPGFGAKNIQYF. V and J are TRBV7-6 and TRBJ2-4, with D tentatively TRBD1 (5 bases). Germline V gives CDR1 SGHVS, CDR2 FNYEAQ. This CDR3 contains 16 residues. The V end was cut by 9 bases, the J end by 1 base, with 19 bases between.

Comment on this clonotype: This may be a read error, as it is one base from a much larger clone. The V gene is TRBV28, the J gene TRBJ1-2; D uncertain. Germline V gene data show CDR1 as MDHEN and CDR2 as SYDVKM. The CDR3 loop spans 14 amino acids. CDR3 sequence (DNA): TGTGCCAGCGCCTTCGCGGGTCTCGACTATGGCTACATCTTC. Its protein is CASAFAGLDYGYIF.

V usage is TRBV27 and J usage is TRBJ1-2; D is undetermined. Germline V gene data show CDR1 as MNHEY and CDR2 as SMNVEV (reference sequence). The CDR3 is made up of 12 amino acids. The CDR3 region is CASWAASGGYTF. In DNA form, the CDR3 reads TGTGCTTCCTGGGCAGCCAGTGGGGGCTACACCTTC.